One and the same sample provided the 6 T cell receptor beta chains below, sequenced in a study of cytomegalovirus exposure and HLA in healthy donors. Assay used: immunoSEQ multiplex PCR; TCRdb lists only in-frame clones, some missing. Of under 95,000 clones listed, 94% are singletons. Sequencing input: PBMCs. These receptors were collected from a young woman in good health and CMV-seronegative.

The rearrangement uses TRBV5-1 and TRBJ2-5, with TRBD2 matching over 10 bases. The germline V gene encodes CDR1 SGHRS and CDR2 YFSETQ. This CDR3 is 15 amino acids long. V was pared by 5 bases and J by 5 bases, with 9 bases of the junction left unmatched. The CDR3 reads CASRGLAGGQETQYF. CDR3 coding DNA: TGCGCCAGCAGAGGTTTAGCGGGGGGTCAGGAGACCCAGTACTTC.

The rearrangement uses TRBV19 and TRBJ2-3, with a weak D call TRBD2 (6 bases). Germline lookup yields CDR1 LNHDA and CDR2 SQIVND (reference sequence). The V gene lost 6 bases and the J gene lost 0 bases, with 7 bases spanning the gap. This CDR3 comprises 13 residues. The CDR3 loop reads CASRGTSTDTQYF. CDR3 in DNA: TGTGCCAGTAGAGGGACTAGCACAGATACGCAGTATTTT.

The chain uses TRBV29-1 and TRBJ2-2; D call uncertain. V was pared by 6 bases and J by 1 base, with 12 bases between. The CDR3 runs 14 residues. Germline V CDR1 and CDR2: SQVTM, ANQGSEA. CDR3 nucleotide sequence: TGCAGCGTATTACCCTCAGGGAACACCGGGGAGCTGTTTTTT. It encodes CSVLPSGNTGELFF.

The rearrangement links TRBV28 to TRBJ1-3; D remains ambiguous. V was shortened by 3 bases and J by 0 bases, with 9 bases between the two germline ends. The CDR3 is 15 residues long. Germline CDR1 MDHEN, CDR2 SYDVKM. The CDR3 is CASSFSAGSGNTIYF. The CDR3 DNA is TGTGCCAGCAGTTTTTCTGCAGGCTCTGGAAACACCATATATTTT.

The rearrangement joins TRBV19 to TRBJ2-2; D may be TRBD1 (6 bases). CDR1 is LNHDA and CDR2 is SQIVND in the germline V gene (reference sequence). This CDR3 comprises 13 residues. V lost 7 bases, J lost 3 bases, and 9 bases lay in between. The CDR3, as DNA: TGTGCCAGTAACACAGGGTACACCGGGGAGCTGTTTTTT. This sequence encodes CASNTGYTGELFF.

V is TRBV6-5 and J is TRBJ2-7; 9 nucleotides match TRBD1. The CDR3 has 15 residues. The J segment lost 7 bases and the V segment lost 6 bases, leaving 13 bases of the junction unmatched. Germline V gene data show CDR1 as MNHEY and CDR2 as SVGAGI. Written as DNA, the CDR3 is TGTGCCAGCAGCCCGGCCGGGACAGGGATAAGGGAGCAGTACTTC. The encoded protein is CASSPAGTGIREQYF.